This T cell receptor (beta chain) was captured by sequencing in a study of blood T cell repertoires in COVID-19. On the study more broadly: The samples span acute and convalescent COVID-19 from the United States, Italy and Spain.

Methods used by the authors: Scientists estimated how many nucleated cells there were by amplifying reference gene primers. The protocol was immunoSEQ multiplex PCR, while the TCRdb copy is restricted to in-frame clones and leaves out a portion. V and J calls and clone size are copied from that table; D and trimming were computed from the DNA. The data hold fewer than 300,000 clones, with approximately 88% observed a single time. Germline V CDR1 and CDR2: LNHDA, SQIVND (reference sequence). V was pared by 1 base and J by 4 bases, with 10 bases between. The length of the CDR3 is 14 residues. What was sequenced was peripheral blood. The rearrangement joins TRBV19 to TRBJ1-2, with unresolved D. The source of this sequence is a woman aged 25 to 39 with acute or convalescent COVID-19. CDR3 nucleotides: TGTGCCAGTAGTATAGTTAACCCACTCTATGGCTACACCTTC. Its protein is CASSIVNPLYGYTF.